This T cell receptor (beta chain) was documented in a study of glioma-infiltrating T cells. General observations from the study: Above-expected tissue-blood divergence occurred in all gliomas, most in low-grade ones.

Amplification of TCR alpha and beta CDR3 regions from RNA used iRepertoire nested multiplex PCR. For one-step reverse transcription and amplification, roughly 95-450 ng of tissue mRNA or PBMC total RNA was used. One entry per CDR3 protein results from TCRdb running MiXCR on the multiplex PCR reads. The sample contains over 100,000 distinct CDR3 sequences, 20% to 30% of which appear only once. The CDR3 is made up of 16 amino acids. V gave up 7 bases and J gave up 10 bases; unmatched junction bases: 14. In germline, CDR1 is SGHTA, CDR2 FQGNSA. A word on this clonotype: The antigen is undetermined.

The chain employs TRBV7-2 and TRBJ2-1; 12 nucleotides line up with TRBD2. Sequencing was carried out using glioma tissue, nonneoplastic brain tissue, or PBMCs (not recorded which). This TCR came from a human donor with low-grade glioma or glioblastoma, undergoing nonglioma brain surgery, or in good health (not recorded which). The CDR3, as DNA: TGTGCCAGCACTGGGATGCTAGCGGGAGGGCCAAGAGAGCAGTTCTTC. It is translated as CASTGMLAGGPREQFF.